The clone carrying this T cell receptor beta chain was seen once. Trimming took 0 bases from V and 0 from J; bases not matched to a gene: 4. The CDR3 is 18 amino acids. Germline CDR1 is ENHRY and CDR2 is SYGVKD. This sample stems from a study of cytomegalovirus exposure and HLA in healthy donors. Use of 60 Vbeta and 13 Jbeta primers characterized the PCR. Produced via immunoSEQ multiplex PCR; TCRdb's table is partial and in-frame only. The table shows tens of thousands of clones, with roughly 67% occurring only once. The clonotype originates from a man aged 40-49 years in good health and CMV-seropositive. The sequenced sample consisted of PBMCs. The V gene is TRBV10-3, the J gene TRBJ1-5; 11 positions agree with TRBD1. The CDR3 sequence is CAISESAGQGGSNQPQHF. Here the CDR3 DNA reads TGTGCCATCAGTGAGTCGGCGGGACAGGGGGGTAGCAATCAGCCCCAGCATTTT.